The rows below give T cell receptor beta chains drawn from one sample of a study of blood T cell repertoires in COVID-19. Clones were read by immunoSEQ multiplex PCR, and TCRdb kept only the in-frame ones, dropping some. The table records approximately 63,000 clones, 65% to 85% of them present only once. Source material: peripheral blood. The receptors were gathered from a woman in her sixties or seventies with acute or convalescent COVID-19. CDR3s include the opening cysteine and the closing phenylalanine or tryptophan. D genes are given only for firm matches. Not every row has a clone size; where given, it reads once, few, many or a size class.

14,TRBJ1-1,TRBV18,NA,NA,TGTGCCAGCTCACCCCCCAACATGAACACTGAAGCTTTCTTT,CASSPPNMNTEAFF
13,TRBJ1-6,TRBV6-5,NA,NA,TGTGCCAGCAGAAGAAAAGAGGATTCACCCCTCCACTTT,CASRRKEDSPLHF
13,TRBJ1-2,TRBV28,TRBD1,NA,TGTGCCAGTAAGACAGGGGGCCTCTATGGCTACACCTTC,CASKTGGLYGYTF
16,TRBJ2-5,TRBV4-3,TRBD2,NA,TGCGCCAGCAGCCAAGGAAGGACTAGCGGGGAAGAGACCCAGTACTTC,CASSQGRTSGEETQYF
12,TRBJ2-5,TRBV5-4,NA,NA,TGTGCCAGCAGCCGGGAACAAGAGACCCAGTACTTC,CASSREQETQYF
12,TRBJ2-1,TRBV27,TRBD1,once,TGTGCCAGCAGTCTAAACGGACAGGGAGAGTTCTTC,CASSLNGQGEFF
16,TRBJ1-6,TRBV7-2,TRBD1,NA,TGTGCCAGCAGCTTAGTTGGGACAGGGAACGGTTCACCCCTCCACTTT,CASSLVGTGNGSPLHF
16,TRBJ2-7,TRBV4-3,TRBD1,NA,TGCGCCAGCAGCCAAGCCTCGGGACAGCTCTCCTACGAGCAGTACTTC,CASSQASGQLSYEQYF
16,TRBJ1-5,TRBV5-5,TRBD1,NA,TGTGCCAGCAGCTTGTTCGCGGGACAGAAACATCAGCCCCAGCATTTT,CASSLFAGQKHQPQHF
15,TRBJ2-3,TRBV28,NA,few,TGTGCCAGCAGCCACCGTCGCGGGCATTCAGATACGCAGTATTTT,CASSHRRGHSDTQYF
12,TRBJ2-7,TRBV5-1,TRBD1,few,TGCGCCAGCAGCGGACAGGGCTACGAGCAGTACTTC,CASSGQGYEQYF
12,TRBJ1-5,TRBV12-3/TRBV12-4,NA,NA,TGTGCCAGCAGGTTGCAGAATCAGCCCCAGCATTTT,CASRLQNQPQHF
14,TRBJ2-7,TRBV11-3,TRBD1,NA,TGTGCCAGCAGCCAGGACAGGGCGATCTACGAGCAGTACTTC,CASSQDRAIYEQYF
16,TRBJ2-7,TRBV5-1,TRBD2,NA,TGCGCCAGCAGCTCCCAGGGACTAGCGGGGGTCGACGAGCAGTACTTC,CASSSQGLAGVDEQYF
14,TRBJ2-7,TRBV27,NA,NA,TGTGCCAGCAGTTTAATCGGTCCCGGCTACGAGCAGTACTTC,CASSLIGPGYEQYF
14,TRBJ2-5,TRBV10-3,TRBD2,NA,TGTGCCATCAGTGAGGGACTAGCGGGGGGGACCCAGTACTTC,CAISEGLAGGTQYF
12,TRBJ2-7,TRBV2,NA,NA,TGTGCCAGCAGTGAAGTTAACTACGAGCAGTACTTC,CASSEVNYEQYF
14,TRBJ1-5,TRBV5-6,TRBD1,NA,TGTGCCAGCAGCTTTGGGACAGGGGACCAGCCCCAGCATTTT,CASSFGTGDQPQHF
15,TRBJ2-6,TRBV6-5,NA,many,TGTGCCAGCAGTTATAGACAAGCTGGGGCCAACGTCCTGACTTTC,CASSYRQAGANVLTF
10,TRBJ1-2,TRBV12-3/TRBV12-4,NA,few,TGTGCCAGCAGGGAGTGCGGCTACACCTTC,CASRECGYTF
15,TRBJ2-1,TRBV5-1,NA,NA,TGCGCCAGCAGCTTATTCGCGGGGGCCGGGAATGAGCAGTTCTTC,CASSLFAGAGNEQFF
18,TRBJ1-3,TRBV15,TRBD1,NA,TGTGCCACCAGCAGAGATAGGGGACAGGGTGGACCTGGAAACACCATATATTTT,CATSRDRGQGGPGNTIYF
17,TRBJ1-6,TRBV4-3,NA,NA,TGCGCCAGCAGCCAAGCGGGAGGAAGCTCCTATAATTCACCCCTCCACTTT,CASSQAGGSSYNSPLHF
12,TRBJ2-1,TRBV2,TRBD1,NA,TGTGCCAGCGAAGGACAGGGGGTTGAGCAGTTCTTC,CASEGQGVEQFF
14,TRBJ2-7,TRBV5-1,TRBD1,NA,TGCGCCAGCAATTTAGGACAGGGAACTGGAGAGCAGTACTTC,CASNLGQGTGEQYF
13,TRBJ2-7,TRBV5-1,NA,NA,TGCGCCAGCAGCCGCCTGGACAGCAGCGAGCAGTACTTC,CASSRLDSSEQYF
14,TRBJ1-2,TRBV5-4,TRBD1,NA,TGTGCCAGCAGCTTGGCCTTAGGGGGCGATGGCTACACCTTC,CASSLALGGDGYTF
13,TRBJ2-3,TRBV2,NA,NA,TGTGCCAGCGGGTACAGGAGCACAGATACGCAGTATTTT,CASGYRSTDTQYF
14,TRBJ1-2,TRBV2,TRBD1,NA,TGTGCCGAAGGCAGGGACAGGGGGCATGTTGGCTACACCTTC,CAEGRDRGHVGYTF
11,TRBJ1-2,TRBV28,NA,NA,TGTGCCAGCAGTTCCTTATATGGCTACACCTTC,CASSSLYGYTF
15,TRBJ1-2,TRBV10-3,NA,NA,TGTGCCATCAGTGACCCACAGATGCGCCTCTATGGCTACACCTTC,CAISDPQMRLYGYTF
14,TRBJ1-4,TRBV14,NA,NA,TGTGCCAGCAGCCGAGGAGGGGCGGGGGAAAAACTGTTTTTT,CASSRGGAGEKLFF
12,TRBJ2-5,TRBV11-3,NA,NA,TGTGCCAGCAGCTCAACTGGTGAGACCCAGTACTTC,CASSSTGETQYF
16,TRBJ1-5,TRBV4-1,TRBD1,NA,TGCGCCAGCAGCCAAGAACCGACAGGGGTCAATCAGCCCCAGCATTTT,CASSQEPTGVNQPQHF
13,TRBJ1-1,TRBV29-1,TRBD1,NA,TGCAGCTCGACAGGGAAAACGAACACTGAAGCTTTCTTT,CSSTGKTNTEAFF
16,TRBJ1-2,TRBV5-5,TRBD1,NA,TGTGCCAGCAGCCCGAGGGACAGGGGAACTAACTATGGCTACACCTTC,CASSPRDRGTNYGYTF
15,TRBJ2-7,TRBV7-6,NA,few,TGTGCCAGCAGCTTAGAGGGGCCCGGCTCCTACGAGCAGTACTTC,CASSLEGPGSYEQYF
13,TRBJ2-3,TRBV10-3,NA,NA,TGTGCCATCAGTAATGAACATCCAGATACGCAGTATTTT,CAISNEHPDTQYF
16,TRBJ1-4,TRBV28,TRBD1,NA,TGTGCCAGCAGTCGCCCGGGACAGGCAACTAATGAAAAACTGTTTTTT,CASSRPGQATNEKLFF
13,TRBJ2-1,TRBV29-1,NA,once,TGCAGCGTTGAGGGTCTCAAAGTCAGGGAGCAGTTCTTC,CSVEGLKVREQFF
12,TRBJ2-7,TRBV7-2,NA,NA,TGTGCCAGCAAAGGGGGCTCCTACGAGCAGTACTTC,CASKGGSYEQYF
14,TRBJ2-7,TRBV13,NA,NA,TGTGCCAGCAGCTTCGGGCGGGACGCCTACGAGCAGTACTTC,CASSFGRDAYEQYF